This T cell receptor beta chain was sequenced during a study of cytomegalovirus exposure and HLA in healthy donors. Study background: Of all 400 or so donors who were genotyped, under 90% belonged to the Caucasian-associated ancestry cluster. General study points: TRBV6-2, TRBV6-3 and some other V segments were unresolvable in 87-base-pair reads. Within the data, a cluster of highly shared sequence variants was likely a sequencing artifact.

In germline, CDR1 is MNHEY, CDR2 SVGAGI. Trimming left V 8 bases short and J 7 bases short, with 12 bases between. There are 12 residues in the CDR3. For this clone: Its cognate antigen is unknown.

The PCR ran on 60 Vbeta and 13 Jbeta primers. Method: immunoSEQ multiplex PCR; TCRdb's copy keeps in-frame clones and lacks some. Of roughly 180,000 clones in the sample, around four fifths were seen once. The sequence came from a woman aged 25 to 39 in good health and CMV-seronegative. The sample was PBMCs. The V and J genes are TRBV6-5 and TRBJ1-3; TRBD1 is a possible D gene (5 bases). CDR3 in DNA: TGTGCCAGCGGAGGGGTTGGGAACACCATATATTTT. Its translation is CASGGVGNTIYF.